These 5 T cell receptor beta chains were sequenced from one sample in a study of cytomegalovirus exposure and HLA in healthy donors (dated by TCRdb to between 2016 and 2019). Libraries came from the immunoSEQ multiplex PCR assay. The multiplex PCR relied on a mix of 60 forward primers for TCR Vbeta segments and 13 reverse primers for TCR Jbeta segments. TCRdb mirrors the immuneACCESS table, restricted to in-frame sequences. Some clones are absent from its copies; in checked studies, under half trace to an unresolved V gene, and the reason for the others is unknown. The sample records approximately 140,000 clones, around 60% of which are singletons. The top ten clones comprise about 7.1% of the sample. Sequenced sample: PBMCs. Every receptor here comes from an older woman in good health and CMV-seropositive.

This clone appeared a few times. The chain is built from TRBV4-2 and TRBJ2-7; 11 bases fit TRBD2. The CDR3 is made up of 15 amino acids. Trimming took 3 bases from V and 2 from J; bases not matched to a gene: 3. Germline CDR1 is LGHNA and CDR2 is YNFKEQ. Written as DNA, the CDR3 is TGTGCCAGCAGCCAGCGGACTAGCGGGCCCTACGAGCAGTACTTC. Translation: CASSQRTSGPYEQYF.

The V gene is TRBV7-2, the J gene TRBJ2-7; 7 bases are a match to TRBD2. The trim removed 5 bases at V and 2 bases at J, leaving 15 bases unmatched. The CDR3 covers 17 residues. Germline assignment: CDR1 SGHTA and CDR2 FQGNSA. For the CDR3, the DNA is TGTGCCAGCAGCCCACCCCGCTCACGGGAGGCCCCCTACGAGCAGTACTTC. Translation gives CASSPPRSREAPYEQYF.

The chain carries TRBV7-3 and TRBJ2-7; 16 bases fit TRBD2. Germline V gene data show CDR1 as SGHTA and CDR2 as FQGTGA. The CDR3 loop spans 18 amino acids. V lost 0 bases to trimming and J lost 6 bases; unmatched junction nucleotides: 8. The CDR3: CASSLTAGTSGRAAEQYF. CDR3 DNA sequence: TGTGCCAGCAGCTTAACCGCCGGGACTAGCGGGAGGGCCGCCGAGCAGTACTTC. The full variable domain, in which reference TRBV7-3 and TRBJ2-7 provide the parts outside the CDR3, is GAGVSQTPSNKVTEKGKYVELRCDPISGHTALYWYRQSLGQGPEFLIYFQGTGAADDSGLPNDRFFAVRPEGSVSTLKIQRTERGDSAVYLCASSLTAGTSGRAAEQYFGPGTRLTVT.

CDR3 residues: CASSVAGGYEQYF. CDR3 bases: TGTGCCAGCAGTGTAGCGGGGGGCTACGAGCAGTACTTC. V gene TRBV27 combines with J gene TRBJ2-5; 10 nucleotides align to TRBD2. The better agreement between TRBJ2-7 and the DNA end casts doubt on the J call. Germline V gives CDR1 MNHEY, CDR2 SMNVEV (reference sequence). The CDR3 is 13 amino acids.

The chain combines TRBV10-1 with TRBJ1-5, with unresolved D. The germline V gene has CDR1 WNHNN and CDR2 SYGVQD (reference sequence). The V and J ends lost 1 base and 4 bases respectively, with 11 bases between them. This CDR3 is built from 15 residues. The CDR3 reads CASSECAGGNQPQHF. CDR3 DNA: TGCGCCAGCAGTGAGTGTGCAGGTGGGAATCAGCCCCAGCATTTT.